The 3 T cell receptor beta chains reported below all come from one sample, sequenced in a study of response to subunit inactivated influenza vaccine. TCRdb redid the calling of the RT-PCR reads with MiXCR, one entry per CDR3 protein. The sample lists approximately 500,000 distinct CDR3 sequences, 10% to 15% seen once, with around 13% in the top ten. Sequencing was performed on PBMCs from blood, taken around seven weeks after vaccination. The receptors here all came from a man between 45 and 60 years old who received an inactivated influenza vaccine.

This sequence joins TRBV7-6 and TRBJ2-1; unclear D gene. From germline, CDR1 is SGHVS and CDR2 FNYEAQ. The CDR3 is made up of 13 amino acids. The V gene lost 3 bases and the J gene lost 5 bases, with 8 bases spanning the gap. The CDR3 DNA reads TGTGCCAGCAGCTTTTGGAATAACAATGAGCAGTTCTTC. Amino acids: CASSFWNNNEQFF.

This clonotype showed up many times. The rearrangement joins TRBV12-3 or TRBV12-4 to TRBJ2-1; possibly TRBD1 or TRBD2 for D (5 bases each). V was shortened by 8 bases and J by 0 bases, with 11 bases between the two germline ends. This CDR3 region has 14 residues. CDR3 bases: TGTGCCAGCGCTGGGGCGGGCTCCTACAATGAGCAGTTCTTC. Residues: CASAGAGSYNEQFF.

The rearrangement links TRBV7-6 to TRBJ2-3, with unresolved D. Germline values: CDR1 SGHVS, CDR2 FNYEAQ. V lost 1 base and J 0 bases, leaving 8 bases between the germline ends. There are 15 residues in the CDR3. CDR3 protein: CASSLGVSSTDTQYF. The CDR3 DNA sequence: TGTGCCAGCAGCTTAGGAGTCTCTAGCACAGATACGCAGTATTTT.